The clone carrying this T cell receptor beta chain was recorded once. Its antigen is not known. V trimming: 5 bases; J trimming: 8 bases; junction bases outside the gene matches: 5. The CDR3 totals 13 residues. Germline V gives CDR1 MNHEY, CDR2 SVGAGI. The data were obtained in a study of cytomegalovirus exposure and HLA in healthy donors. Study outcomes and limitations: According to a subsequent analysis, TCR clusters identified in the first cohort showed a tendency to co-occur across the roughly 120 validation repertoires. Among TCR beta chains, those listed as cytomegalovirus-associated numbered approximately 150.

Produced via immunoSEQ multiplex PCR; TCRdb's table is partial and in-frame only. The sample has roughly 180,000 clones, approximately 86% seen once. This receptor was identified in a man in his thirties or forties in good health and CMV-seropositive. V usage is TRBV6-5 and J usage is TRBJ1-4, with 7 bases fitting TRBD1. Specimen: PBMCs. CDR3 loop: CASSKWDSEKLFF. The DNA for the CDR3 is TGTGCCAGCAGTAAATGGGACAGCGAAAAACTGTTTTTT.